The 27 T cell receptor beta chains presented below share a single source sample, sequenced in a study of vaccination and CD4 T cells after COVID-19. Stated treatment: approximately 9-day PBMC culture with coronavirus spike peptide pools or control peptides (ViraFEST assay). An Oncomine TCR Beta short-read assay was used to sequence the DNA from cultured CD4+ T cells. TCRdb processed the PCR reads anew with MiXCR; each CDR3 protein has one entry. The sample contains 20,000 to 25,000 distinct CDR3 sequences, around 35% of which appear only once. Their specific antigens are unknown. Sample: CD4+ T cells from blood, cultured in vitro, taken before SARS-CoV-2 vaccination. These receptors were collected from a human donor who had recovered from COVID-19.

This clonotype has more than one count but fewer than ten. The chain joins TRBV7-9 to TRBJ2-1, with D possibly called TRBD1 or TRBD2 (5 bases each). The V gene's germline CDR1 is SEHNR and CDR2 FQNEAQ (reference sequence). CDR3 length: 14 amino acids. V lost 5 bases, J lost 6 bases, and 14 bases lay in between. CDR3 loop: CASSLPGPGNEQFF. The CDR3 DNA reads TGTGCCAGCAGCCTGCCGGGACCCGGCAATGAGCAGTTCTTC. Together with reference TRBV7-9 and TRBJ2-1, the CDR3 gives the full variable domain: DTGVSQNPRHKITKRGQNVTFRCDPISEHNRLYWYRQTLGQGPEFLTYFQNEAQLEKSRLLSDRFSAERPKGSFSTLEIQRTEQGDSAMYLCASSLPGPGNEQFFGPGTRLTVL.

Only one count was recorded for this clonotype. V usage is TRBV7-2 and J usage is TRBJ2-1, with D possibly TRBD2 on 5 matching bases. Germline V gives CDR1 SGHTA, CDR2 FQGNSA. V lost 1 base to trimming and J lost 3 bases, with 10 bases between them. CDR3 length: 15 amino acids. The CDR3 DNA reads TGTGCCAGCAGCTTAGAGGGAGCCCACTACAATGAGCAGTTCTTC. It codes for CASSLEGAHYNEQFF.

This chain joins TRBV12-3 or TRBV12-4 and TRBJ1-5; D not resolved. The ends were cut back, 2 bases at V and 0 bases at J, with 14 bases in the middle. This CDR3 spans 17 amino acids. The CDR3 spells CASSLPPLGGSNQPQHF. CDR3 sequence (DNA): TGTGCCAGCAGTTTACCGCCCCTCGGCGGTAGCAATCAGCCCCAGCATTTT.

The chain carries TRBV20-1 and TRBJ2-5; TRBD2 aligns across 7 bases. Per the germline V gene, CDR1 is DFQATT and CDR2 is SNEGSKA (reference sequence). The CDR3 is made up of 14 amino acids. V lost 2 bases, J lost 2 bases, and 5 bases stayed unmatched. The CDR3 here is CSARIRGVQETQYF. In DNA, the CDR3 is TGCAGTGCTAGAATACGGGGGGTTCAAGAGACCCAGTACTTC.

The V call is TRBV25-1, the J call TRBJ1-1; the D gene is possibly TRBD1 (5 bases). Germline CDR1 is MGHDK and CDR2 is SYGVNS. V was clipped by 1 base and J by 8 bases, with 11 bases between them. The CDR3 sequence is 13 residues long. The CDR3 loop is CASSESRQPEAFF. CDR3 coding DNA: TGTGCCAGCAGTGAATCCCGACAGCCGGAAGCTTTCTTT.

This chain uses TRBV7-9 with TRBJ1-2; maybe TRBD1 (6 bases). V lost 1 base and J 0 bases, leaving 12 bases between the germline ends. The CDR3 length is 16 residues. Germline V CDR1 and CDR2: SEHNR, FQNEAQ (reference sequence). The CDR3 loop reads CASSLEFGTTNYGYTF. DNA of the CDR3: TGTGCCAGCAGCTTAGAGTTCGGGACAACTAACTATGGCTACACCTTC.

In its sample, this clonotype was seen once. The CDR3 region is CASSPTGAYGYTF. CDR3 DNA sequence: TGTGCCAGCTCACCGACAGGGGCTTATGGCTACACCTTC. The chain has TRBV18 and TRBJ1-2; 8 nucleotides align to TRBD1. CDR1 and CDR2 (germline): KGHSH, LQKENI. The ends lost 3 bases at V and 5 bases at J; junction bases unmatched: 2. CDR3 length equals 13 residues.

In its sample, this clonotype was seen a few times. This chain uses TRBV25-1 with TRBJ1-2; D is possibly TRBD1 (5 bases). Trimming stripped 10 bases from V and 4 bases from J, with 13 bases between. The CDR3 length is 12 residues. The germline V gene encodes CDR1 MGHDK and CDR2 SYGVNS. CDR3 sequence reads: CATRGVGYGYTF. The CDR3 DNA is TGTGCCACCCGGGGGGTCGGCTATGGCTACACCTTC.

The chain uses TRBV18 and TRBJ1-1, with D maybe TRBD1 (6 bases). CDR3 length: 15 residues. V was trimmed by 3 bases and J by 3 bases, leaving 14 bases between them. Germline V gene data show CDR1 as KGHSH and CDR2 as LQKENI. CDR3 loop: CASSPQGRVDTEAFF. The CDR3 bases are TGTGCCAGCTCACCTCAGGGGCGGGTAGACACTGAAGCTTTCTTT.

The chain carries TRBV2 and TRBJ1-5; D is uncertain. The CDR3 has 15 amino acids. Trimming shortened V by 7 bases and J by 3 bases, and 16 bases separated the two germline ends. Germline V gene data show CDR1 as SNHLY and CDR2 as FYNNEI. CDR3 sequence (DNA): TGTGCCAGCACAAAGGACTCTATTAACAATCAGCCCCAGCATTTT. Translating gives CASTKDSINNQPQHF. Using reference TRBV2 and TRBJ1-5 for the parts outside the CDR3, the full variable domain is EPEVTQTPSHQVTQMGQEVILRCVPISNHLYFYWYRQILGQKVEFLVSFYNNEISEKSEIFDDQFSVERPDGSNFTLKIRSTKLEDSAMYFCASTKDSINNQPQHFGDGTRLSIL.

The genes are TRBV28 and TRBJ2-1, with D possibly being TRBD1 (6 bases). Germline V CDR1 and CDR2: MDHEN, SYDVKM. The CDR3 extends over 14 amino acids. V was shortened by 9 bases and J by 1 base, with 13 bases between the two germline ends. CDR3 amino acids: CASVDSYSYNEQFF. CDR3 nucleotides: TGTGCCAGTGTGGACAGCTATTCCTACAATGAGCAGTTCTTC.

This chain uses TRBV5-1 with TRBJ1-6; tentatively, D is TRBD1 (5 bases). V dropped 0 bases and J dropped 6 bases, with 10 bases sitting between them. This CDR3 has 15 residues. Germline V CDR1 and CDR2: SGHRS, YFSETQ. The DNA for the CDR3 is TGCGCCAGCAGCTTGGACAGGACCTCTAATTCACCCCTCCACTTT. It codes for CASSLDRTSNSPLHF.

The table lists this clonotype with a few counts. This chain connects TRBV15 to TRBJ1-2, with no clear D. This CDR3 has 14 amino acids. Germline CDR1 and CDR2: LNHNV and YYDKDF (reference sequence). Trimming cost V 0 bases and J 7 bases, with 12 bases left between them. This CDR3 reads CATSRDLSGIGYTF. CDR3 sequence (DNA): TGTGCCACCAGCAGAGATCTAAGCGGGATTGGCTACACCTTC.

The chain joins TRBV6-5 to TRBJ1-1; D might be TRBD1 (5 bases). CDR3 length: 15 amino acids. V gave up 0 bases and J gave up 3 bases, with 11 bases separating them. The germline gives CDR1 MNHEY, CDR2 SVGAGI. Here the CDR3 DNA reads TGTGCCAGCAGTTACTCCCGGTGGGGGGACACTGAAGCTTTCTTT. Translation gives CASSYSRWGDTEAFF.

The rearrangement joins TRBV6-2 or TRBV6-3 to TRBJ2-7, with 7 bases identical to TRBD1. The ends lost 9 bases at V and 3 bases at J; junction bases unmatched: 8. Per germline, CDR1 MNHEY and CDR2 SVGEGT. This CDR3 spans 13 amino acids. In DNA form, the CDR3 reads TGTGCCAGTTCCACAGGGGTGGACTACGAGCAGTACTTC. Protein: CASSTGVDYEQYF.

The rearrangement uses TRBV6-1 and TRBJ2-5; D possibly uses TRBD1 or TRBD2 (5 bases each). Germline CDR1 reads MNHNS; CDR2 reads SASEGT. CDR3 length: 13 residues. The V gene lost 6 bases and the J gene lost 4 bases, with 12 bases spanning the gap. CDR3 nucleotide sequence: TGTGCCAGCAGGGGACCGGCCGTAGAGACCCAGTACTTC. It encodes CASRGPAVETQYF.

This clonotype was detected only a few times. This chain uses TRBV6-1 with TRBJ1-3, with TRBD1 as a possible D gene (5 bases). Germline V CDR1 and CDR2: MNHNS, SASEGT. This CDR3 is 15 amino acids long. V was trimmed by 8 bases and J by 2 bases, leaving 16 bases between them. The DNA for the CDR3 is TGTGCCAGCGGGACCACGGGTGCTCCTGGAAACACCATATATTTT. Its protein is CASGTTGAPGNTIYF.

The J gene is TRBJ2-1, the V gene TRBV2, with 10 bases fitting TRBD2. This CDR3 spans 16 amino acids. The germline gives CDR1 SNHLY, CDR2 FYNNEI. The V gene end was trimmed by 4 bases and the J gene end by 6 bases; junction bases not matched to a gene: 9. The CDR3 sequence is CASSVSSGRAGNEQFF. The CDR3 DNA follows: TGTGCCAGCAGTGTTTCTAGCGGGAGAGCGGGCAATGAGCAGTTCTTC. Full variable domain (missing parts from reference TRBV2 and TRBJ2-1): EPEVTQTPSHQVTQMGQEVILRCVPISNHLYFYWYRQILGQKVEFLVSFYNNEISEKSEIFDDQFSVERPDGSNFTLKIRSTKLEDSAMYFCASSVSSGRAGNEQFFGPGTRLTVL.

This chain connects TRBV6-2 or TRBV6-3 to TRBJ2-5; no reliable D call. The CDR3 has 12 residues. Trimming took 4 bases from V and 4 from J, leaving 7 bases between them. Germline CDR1 and CDR2: MNHEY and SVGEGT. This CDR3 is CASSSLPETQYF. DNA of the CDR3: TGTGCCAGCAGTTCCTTGCCAGAGACCCAGTACTTC.

This clonotype was seen more than once but under ten times. V usage is TRBV7-3 and J usage is TRBJ2-3, with 8 bases that match TRBD2. The CDR3 is made up of 16 amino acids. Germline lookup yields CDR1 SGHTA and CDR2 FQGTGA. The J segment lost 4 bases and the V segment lost 4 bases, leaving 10 bases of the junction unmatched. Written as DNA, the CDR3 is TGTGCCAGCAGCTACCGCGGGGGGCCCCGGCCAGATACGCAGTATTTT. The encoded protein is CASSYRGGPRPDTQYF.

This clonotype was counted between two and nine times. The rearrangement joins TRBV25-1 to TRBJ1-6; maybe TRBD1 (5 bases). Germline V gene lookup returns CDR1 MGHDK and CDR2 SYGVNS. This CDR3 comprises 14 residues. Trimming took 3 bases from V and 7 from J, leaving 10 bases between them. CDR3 sequence (DNA): TGTGCCAGCAGTGACAAGGGGATCAATTCACCCCTCCACTTT. Translating it yields CASSDKGINSPLHF.

The chain employs TRBV7-9 and TRBJ2-7, with a possible D match to TRBD1 (5 bases). This CDR3 comprises 13 residues. The V gene's germline CDR1 is SEHNR and CDR2 FQNEAQ (reference sequence). The V end was cut by 2 bases, the J end by 6 bases, with 11 bases between. The CDR3 bases are TGTGCCAGCAGCTTAAGGGGTAAGGGCGAGCAGTACTTC. Its protein product is CASSLRGKGEQYF.

The CDR3: CASTPGAGGSNEQFF. For the CDR3, the DNA is TGTGCCAGTACCCCCGGGGCGGGAGGGAGCAATGAGCAGTTCTTC. The rearrangement links TRBV19 to TRBJ2-1; 9 bases map to TRBD2. CDR3 size: 15 residues. CDR1 and CDR2 (germline): LNHDA, SQIVND (reference sequence). The V and J ends lost 7 bases and 6 bases, in that order; junction bases with no gene match: 10.

The chain carries TRBV7-8 and TRBJ1-5, with a weak D call TRBD1 (6 bases). The V end was cut by 5 bases, the J end by 2 bases, with 13 bases between. This CDR3 has 15 residues. Per the germline V gene, CDR1 is SGHVS and CDR2 is FQNEAQ. CDR3 sequence reads: CASSPNRVGNQPQHF. In DNA, the CDR3 is TGTGCCAGCAGCCCGAACAGGGTTGGCAATCAGCCCCAGCATTTT.

V usage is TRBV7-9 and J usage is TRBJ1-1; D call uncertain. CDR1 is SEHNR, CDR2 FQNEAQ, per germline (reference sequence). Trimming cost V 1 base and J 2 bases, with 11 bases left between them. This CDR3 comprises 15 residues. In nucleotides, the CDR3 is TGTGCCAGCAGCTTAGTGGGAGGCGTAAACACTGAAGCTTTCTTT. Protein product: CASSLVGGVNTEAFF.

This clonotype ranks as medium-sized. This chain joins TRBV15 and TRBJ1-5, with a possible D match to TRBD1 (5 bases). Trimming left V 3 bases short and J 7 bases short, with 13 bases between. The V gene's germline CDR1 is LNHNV and CDR2 YYDKDF (reference sequence). The CDR3 loop spans 14 amino acids. CDR3 sequence (DNA): TGTGCCACCAGCAGGGGCCAGGGTGAACAGCCCCAGCATTTT. This codes for CATSRGQGEQPQHF.

The table lists this clonotype with a few counts. CDR3 amino acids: CATSRDRQGTEAFF. The CDR3, as DNA: TGTGCCACCAGCAGAGATCGGCAGGGGACTGAAGCTTTCTTT. This chain joins TRBV15 and TRBJ1-1; TRBD1 is a possible D gene (6 bases). This CDR3 comprises 14 residues. In germline, CDR1 is LNHNV, CDR2 YYDKDF (reference sequence). Deletions cut 0 bases from V and 5 bases from J, with 10 bases between.